This T cell receptor (beta chain) was recovered during a study of identical twins. TCRdb used MiXCR to reprocess the 5' RACE reads, holding one entry per CDR3 protein. Here the sample spans approximately 600,000 distinct CDR3 sequences, 9.5% to 10% being singletons. Turning to this clonotype: No antigen is known for it.

Broader study findings: Among monozygotic twins, out-of-frame TCR alpha sharing exceeded what models predicted.

The CDR3 sequence is 15 residues long. The ends were cut back, 8 bases at V and 3 bases at J, with 16 bases in the middle. Germline assignment: CDR1 SGHDN and CDR2 FVKESK. This sample was shared with a second study, whose subject was yellow fever vaccine responses in identical twins.

The clonotype comes from a young woman in good health. The chain recombines TRBV14 with TRBJ2-2; tentatively, D is TRBD1 or TRBD2 (5 bases each). The sample taken for sequencing was PBMCs. The CDR3 DNA reads TGTGCCAGCCGCCCGTTCGGGGCCCACACCGGGGAGCTGTTTTTT. Protein: CASRPFGAHTGELFF.